The source of this T cell receptor (beta chain) is a study of cytomegalovirus exposure and HLA in healthy donors. Regarding the study as a whole: A few of the chains that were CMV-associated were confirmed in vitro to be specific for CMV antigens.

As for this clone: Its matching antigen is unknown.

A multiplex PCR was run with 60 Vbeta primers and 13 Jbeta primers. Produced via immunoSEQ multiplex PCR; TCRdb's table is partial and in-frame only. Of around 120,000 clones in the sample, 82% are singletons; the top ten hold 11%. This CDR3 is built from 14 residues. CDR1 and CDR2 from the germline V gene are GTSNPN and SVGIG (reference sequence). Between the trimmed V and J ends, which lost 0 bases and 4 bases, there was a span of 9 bases. The specimen sequenced was PBMCs. The chain recombines TRBV30 with TRBJ2-2; TRBD1 might be the D (5 bases). This clonotype was obtained from a male donor in good health and CMV-seropositive. CDR3 amino acids: CAWSVGQITGELFF. The CDR3 DNA follows: TGTGCCTGGAGTGTAGGACAAATCACCGGGGAGCTGTTTTTT.